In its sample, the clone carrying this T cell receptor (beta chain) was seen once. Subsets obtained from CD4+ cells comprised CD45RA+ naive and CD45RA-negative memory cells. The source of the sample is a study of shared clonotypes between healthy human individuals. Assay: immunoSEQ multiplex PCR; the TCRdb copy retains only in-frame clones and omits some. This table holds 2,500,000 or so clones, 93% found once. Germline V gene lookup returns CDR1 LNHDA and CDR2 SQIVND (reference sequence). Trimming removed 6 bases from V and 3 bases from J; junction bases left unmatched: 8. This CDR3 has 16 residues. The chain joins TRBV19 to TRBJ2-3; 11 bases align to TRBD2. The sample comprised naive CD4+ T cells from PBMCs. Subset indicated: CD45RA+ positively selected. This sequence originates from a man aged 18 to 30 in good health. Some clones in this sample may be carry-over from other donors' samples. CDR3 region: CASSSPGLAETDTQYF. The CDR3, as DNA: TGTGCCAGTAGCTCCCCGGGACTAGCGGAAACAGATACGCAGTATTTT.